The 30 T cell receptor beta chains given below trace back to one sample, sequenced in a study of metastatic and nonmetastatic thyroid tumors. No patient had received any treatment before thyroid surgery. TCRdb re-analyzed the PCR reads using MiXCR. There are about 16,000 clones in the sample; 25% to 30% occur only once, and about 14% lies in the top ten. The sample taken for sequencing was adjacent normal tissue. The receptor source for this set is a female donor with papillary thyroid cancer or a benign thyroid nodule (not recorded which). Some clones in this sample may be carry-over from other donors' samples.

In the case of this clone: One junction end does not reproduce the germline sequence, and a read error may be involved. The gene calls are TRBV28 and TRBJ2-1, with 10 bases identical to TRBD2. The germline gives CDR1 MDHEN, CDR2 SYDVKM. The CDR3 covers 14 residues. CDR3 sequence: CASSFEAGGDDQFF. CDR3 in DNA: TGTGCCAGCAGTTTTGAAGCGGGAGGGGATGATCAGTTCTTC. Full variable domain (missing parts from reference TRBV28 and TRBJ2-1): DVKVTQSSRYLVKRTGEKVFLECVQDMDHENMFWYRQDPGLGLRLIYFSYDVKMKEKGDIPEGYSVSREKKERFSLILESASTNQTSMYLCASSFEAGGDDQFFGPGTRLTVL.

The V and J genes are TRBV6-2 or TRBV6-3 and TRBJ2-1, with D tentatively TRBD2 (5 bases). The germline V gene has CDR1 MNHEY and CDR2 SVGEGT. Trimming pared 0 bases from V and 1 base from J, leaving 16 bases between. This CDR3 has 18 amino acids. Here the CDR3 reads CASSYSQRRRSSYNEQFF. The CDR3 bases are TGTGCCAGCAGTTACTCCCAGAGGAGGCGAAGTTCCTACAATGAGCAGTTCTTC.

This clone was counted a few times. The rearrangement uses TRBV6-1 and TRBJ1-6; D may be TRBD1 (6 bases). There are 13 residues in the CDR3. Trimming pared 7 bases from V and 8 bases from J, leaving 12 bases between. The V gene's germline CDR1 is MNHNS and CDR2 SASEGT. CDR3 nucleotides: TGTGCCAGCACCGGGGGGCGGGATTCACCCCTCCACTTT. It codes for CASTGGRDSPLHF.

The CDR3 DNA is TGTGCCAGCAGCCCGGGACTGTACAATGAGCAGTTCTTC. It codes for CASSPGLYNEQFF. This chain links TRBV11-2 with TRBJ2-1; TRBD2 is a possible D gene (6 bases). The CDR3 extends over 13 amino acids. CDR1 is SGHAT, CDR2 FQNNGV, per germline. Trimming removed 5 bases from V and 4 bases from J, with 9 bases in between.

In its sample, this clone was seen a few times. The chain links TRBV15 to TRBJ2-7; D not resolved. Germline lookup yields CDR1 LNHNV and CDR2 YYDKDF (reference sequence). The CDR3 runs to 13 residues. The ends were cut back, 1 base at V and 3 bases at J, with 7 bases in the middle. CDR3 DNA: TGTGCCACCAGCAGAGGGGATAGCTACGAGCAGTACTTC. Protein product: CATSRGDSYEQYF.

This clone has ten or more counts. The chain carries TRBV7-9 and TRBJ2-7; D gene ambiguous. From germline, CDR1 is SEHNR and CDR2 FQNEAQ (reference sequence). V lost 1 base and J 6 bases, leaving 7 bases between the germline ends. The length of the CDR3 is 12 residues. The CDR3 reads CASSLGSGEQYF. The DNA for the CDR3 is TGTGCCAGCAGCTTAGGGTCCGGCGAGCAGTACTTC.

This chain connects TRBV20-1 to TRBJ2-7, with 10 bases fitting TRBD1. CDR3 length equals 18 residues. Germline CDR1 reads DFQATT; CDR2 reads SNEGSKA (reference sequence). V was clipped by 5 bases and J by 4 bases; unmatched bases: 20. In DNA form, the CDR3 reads TGCAGTGCTGAGCCACCCGTTTTTTCGGGACAGGGGTCGTACGAGCAGTACTTC. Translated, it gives CSAEPPVFSGQGSYEQYF.

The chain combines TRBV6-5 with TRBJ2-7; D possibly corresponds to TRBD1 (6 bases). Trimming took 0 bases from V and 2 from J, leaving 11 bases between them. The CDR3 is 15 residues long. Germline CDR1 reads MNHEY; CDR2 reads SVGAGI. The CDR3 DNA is TGTGCCAGCAGTTACTCTCGACAGGTCCCCTACGAGCAGTACGTC. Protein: CASSYSRQVPYEQYV.

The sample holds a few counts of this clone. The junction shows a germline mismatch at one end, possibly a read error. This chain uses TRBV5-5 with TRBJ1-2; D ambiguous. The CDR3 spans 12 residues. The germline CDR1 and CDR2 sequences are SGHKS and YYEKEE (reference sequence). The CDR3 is CASRLEGGGYTF. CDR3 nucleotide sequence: TGTGCCAGCAGATTGGAAGGAGGCGGCTACACCTTC.

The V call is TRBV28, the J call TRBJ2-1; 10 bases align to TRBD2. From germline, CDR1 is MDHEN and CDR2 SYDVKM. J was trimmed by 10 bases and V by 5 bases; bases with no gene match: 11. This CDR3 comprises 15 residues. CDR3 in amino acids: CASSEPAGGPVEQFF. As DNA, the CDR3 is TGTGCCAGCAGTGAACCAGCGGGAGGGCCAGTGGAGCAGTTCTTC.

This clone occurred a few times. DNA for the CDR3: TGCAGTGCTAGAGATCATCAGGTGGTTTTATTTGAAGCTTTCTTT. It encodes CSARDHQVVLFEAFF. V and J are TRBV20-1 and TRBJ1-1; D unclear. Looked up from germline, CDR1 is DFQATT and CDR2 is SNEGSKA (reference sequence). The V gene lost 0 bases and the J gene lost 7 bases, with 18 bases spanning the gap. This CDR3 is built from 15 residues.

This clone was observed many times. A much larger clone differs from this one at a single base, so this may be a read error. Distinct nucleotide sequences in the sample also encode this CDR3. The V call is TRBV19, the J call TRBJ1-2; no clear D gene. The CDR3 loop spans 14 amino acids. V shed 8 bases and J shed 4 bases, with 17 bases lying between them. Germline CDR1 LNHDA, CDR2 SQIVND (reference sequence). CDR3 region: CASRHETARYGYTF. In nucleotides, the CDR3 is TGTGCCAGTCGACACGAGACCGCGCGCTATGGCTACACCTTC.

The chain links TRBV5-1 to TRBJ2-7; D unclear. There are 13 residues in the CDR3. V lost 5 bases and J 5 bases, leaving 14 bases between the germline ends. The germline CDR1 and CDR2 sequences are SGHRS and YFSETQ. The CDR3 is CASSSPSVDEQYF. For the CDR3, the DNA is TGCGCCAGCAGTAGCCCCTCCGTGGACGAGCAGTACTTC.

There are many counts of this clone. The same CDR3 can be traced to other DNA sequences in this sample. The CDR3 DNA reads TGCAGTGCTCCTCCGGGGGGACGGGGCACTGAAGCTTTCTTT. Its translation: CSAPPGGRGTEAFF. The V gene is TRBV20-1, the J gene TRBJ1-1; D perhaps matches TRBD1 (5 bases). Looked up from germline, CDR1 is DFQATT and CDR2 is SNEGSKA (reference sequence). Trimming took off 5 bases at V and 4 bases at J, with 17 bases between the two ends. The CDR3 covers 14 residues.

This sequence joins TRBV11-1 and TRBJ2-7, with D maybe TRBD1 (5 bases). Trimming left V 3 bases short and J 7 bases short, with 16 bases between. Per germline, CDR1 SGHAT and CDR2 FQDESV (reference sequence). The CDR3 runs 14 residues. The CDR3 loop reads CASSFGAGFQEQYF. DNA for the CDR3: TGTGCCAGCAGCTTCGGCGCAGGGTTCCAAGAGCAGTACTTC.

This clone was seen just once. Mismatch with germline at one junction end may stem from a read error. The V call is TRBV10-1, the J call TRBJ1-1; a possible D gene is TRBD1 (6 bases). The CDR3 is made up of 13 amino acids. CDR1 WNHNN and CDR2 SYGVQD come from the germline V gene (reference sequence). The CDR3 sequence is CASQGQPNTGAFF. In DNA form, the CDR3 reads TGCGCCAGCCAGGGACAACCAAACACTGGAGCTTTCTTT.

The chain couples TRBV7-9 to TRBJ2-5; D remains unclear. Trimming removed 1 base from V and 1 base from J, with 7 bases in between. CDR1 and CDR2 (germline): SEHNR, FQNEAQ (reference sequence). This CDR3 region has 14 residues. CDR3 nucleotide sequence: TGTGCCAGCAGCTTAGTTAGGGTCCAAGAGACCCAGTACTTC. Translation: CASSLVRVQETQYF.

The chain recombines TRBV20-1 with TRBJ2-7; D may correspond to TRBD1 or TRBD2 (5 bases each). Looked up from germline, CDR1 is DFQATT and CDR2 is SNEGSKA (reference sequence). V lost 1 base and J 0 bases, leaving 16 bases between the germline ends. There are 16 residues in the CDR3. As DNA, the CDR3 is TGCAGTGCTAGAGGGCAGAGGGGAGACAGCTCCTACGAGCAGTACTTC. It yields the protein CSARGQRGDSSYEQYF.

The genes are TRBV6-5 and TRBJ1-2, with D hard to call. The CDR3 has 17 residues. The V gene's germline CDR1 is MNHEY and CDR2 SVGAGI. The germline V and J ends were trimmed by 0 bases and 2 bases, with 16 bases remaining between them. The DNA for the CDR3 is TGTGCCAGCAGTTACTCGAGAGGCCTAGGAGGGAACTATGGCTACACCTTC. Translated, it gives CASSYSRGLGGNYGYTF.

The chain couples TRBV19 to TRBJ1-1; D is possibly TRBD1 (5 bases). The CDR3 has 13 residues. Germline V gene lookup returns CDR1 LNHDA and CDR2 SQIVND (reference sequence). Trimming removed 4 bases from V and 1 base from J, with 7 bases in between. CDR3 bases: TGTGCCAGTAGTAGGGACTGGAACACTGAAGCTTTCTTT. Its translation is CASSRDWNTEAFF.

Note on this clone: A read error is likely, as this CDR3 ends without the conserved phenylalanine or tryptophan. In DNA, the CDR3 is TGTGCCAGCAGCGGGGGAGGTGGAGGAAATCAGCCCCAGCATTAT. It translates to CASSGGGGGNQPQHY. J is TRBJ1-5 and V is TRBV7-9; weak D call: TRBD1 (5 bases). CDR3 length: 15 residues. V shed 5 bases and J shed 4 bases, with 15 bases lying between them. The germline V gene encodes CDR1 SEHNR and CDR2 FQNEAQ (reference sequence).

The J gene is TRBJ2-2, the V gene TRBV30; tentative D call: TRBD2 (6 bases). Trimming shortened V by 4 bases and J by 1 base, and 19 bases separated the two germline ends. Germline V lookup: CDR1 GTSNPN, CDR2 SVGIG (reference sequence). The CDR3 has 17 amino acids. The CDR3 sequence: CAWNILRDSLNTGELFF. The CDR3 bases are TGTGCCTGGAACATCCTCCGGGACTCCTTGAACACCGGGGAGCTGTTTTTT.

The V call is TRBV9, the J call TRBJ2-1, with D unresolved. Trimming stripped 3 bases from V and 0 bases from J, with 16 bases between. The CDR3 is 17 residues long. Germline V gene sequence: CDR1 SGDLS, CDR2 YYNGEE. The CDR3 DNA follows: TGTGCCAGCAGCGGGTCCGTAACGGTAAGCTCCTACAATGAGCAGTTCTTC. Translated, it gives CASSGSVTVSSYNEQFF.

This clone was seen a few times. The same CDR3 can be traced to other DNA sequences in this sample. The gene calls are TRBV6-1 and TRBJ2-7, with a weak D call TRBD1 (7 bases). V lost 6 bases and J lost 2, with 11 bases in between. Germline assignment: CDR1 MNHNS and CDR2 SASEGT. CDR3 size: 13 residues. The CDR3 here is CASRGGQTYEQYF. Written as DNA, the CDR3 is TGTGCCAGCAGGGGGGGACAGACCTACGAGCAGTACTTC.

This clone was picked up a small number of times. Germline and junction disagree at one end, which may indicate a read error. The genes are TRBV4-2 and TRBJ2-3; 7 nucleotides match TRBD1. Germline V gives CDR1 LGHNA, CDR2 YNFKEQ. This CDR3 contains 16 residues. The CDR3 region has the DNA TGTGTCAGCAGCACACGACAGGGAACGCACACAGATACGCAGTGTTTT. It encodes CVSSTRQGTHTDTQCF.

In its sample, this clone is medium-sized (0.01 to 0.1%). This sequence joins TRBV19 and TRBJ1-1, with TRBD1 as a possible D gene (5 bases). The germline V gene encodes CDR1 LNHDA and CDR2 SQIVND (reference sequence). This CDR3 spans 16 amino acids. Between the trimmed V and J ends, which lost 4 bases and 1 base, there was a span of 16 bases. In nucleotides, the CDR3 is TGTGCCAGTAGTAGGACCCAGCGGGGGTGGAACACTGAAGCTTTCTTT. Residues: CASSRTQRGWNTEAFF.

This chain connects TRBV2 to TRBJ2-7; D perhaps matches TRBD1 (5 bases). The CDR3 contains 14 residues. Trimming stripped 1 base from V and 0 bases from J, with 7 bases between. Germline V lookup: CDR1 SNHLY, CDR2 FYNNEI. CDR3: CASSEGTNSYEQYF. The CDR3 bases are TGTGCCAGCAGTGAAGGGACAAACTCCTACGAGCAGTACTTC.

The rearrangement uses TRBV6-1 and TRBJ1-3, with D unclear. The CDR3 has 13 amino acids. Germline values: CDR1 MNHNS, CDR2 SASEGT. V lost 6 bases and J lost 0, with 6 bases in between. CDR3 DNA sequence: TGTGCCAGCAGACCGAGCTCTGGAAACACCATATATTTT. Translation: CASRPSSGNTIYF.

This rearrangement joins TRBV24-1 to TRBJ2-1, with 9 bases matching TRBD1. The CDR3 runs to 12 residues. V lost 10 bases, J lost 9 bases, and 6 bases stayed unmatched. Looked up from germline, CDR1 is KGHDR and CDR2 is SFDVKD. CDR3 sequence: CATRTGGGEQFF. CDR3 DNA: TGTGCCACACGAACAGGGGGCGGTGAGCAGTTCTTC.

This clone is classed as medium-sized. CDR3: CASKPLESGTDTQYF. The CDR3 nucleotides are TGTGCCAGCAAACCTCTGGAGTCGGGAACAGATACGCAGTATTTT. The V call is TRBV27, the J call TRBJ2-3; perhaps TRBD2 as D (5 bases). V was clipped by 7 bases and J by 3 bases, with 17 bases between them. The CDR3 totals 15 residues. The V gene's germline CDR1 is MNHEY and CDR2 SMNVEV (reference sequence).